This TCR beta chain is drawn from a study of cytomegalovirus exposure and HLA in healthy donors. Study context: Unique TCRs from HLA-typed donors, 80 million to 90 million of them, were held in an early data release. Study-wide results and limits: The investigators catalogued 150 to 200 TCR beta chains as cytomegalovirus-associated. As a later analysis showed, several of the most significant clusters appeared to be linked to common viral pathogens. Solely CMV serostatus was available to characterize immune exposure.

CDR3 size: 17 residues. Germline CDR1 and CDR2: LGHNA and YSLEER. With 4 bases removed from V and 2 bases from J, the gap between germline ends came to 18 bases. With 60 Vbeta and 13 Jbeta primers, the PCR was carried out. Assay used: immunoSEQ multiplex PCR; TCRdb lists only in-frame clones, some missing. The sample carries about 130,000 clones, about 74% recorded once. Regarding this clone: As yet, its antigen is unknown.

The gene calls are TRBV4-3 and TRBJ2-1; perhaps TRBD2 as D (5 bases). The receptor was derived from a man younger than 35 in good health and CMV-seropositive. The sample consisted of PBMCs. In DNA form, the CDR3 reads TGCGCCAGCAGCCCTAGAGGGCGAGACCCTACCTACAATGAGCAGTTCTTC. Translating gives CASSPRGRDPTYNEQFF.